This entry lists 13 T cell receptor beta chains sequenced from one sample in a study of shared clonotypes between healthy human individuals. TCRdb's copy holds only in-frame clones and misses some; the assay was immunoSEQ multiplex PCR. The sample lists 950,000 to 1,100,000 clones; around four fifths were seen once. The material sequenced was memory CD4+ T cells sorted from blood. The subset was: CD45RA-negative fraction. All receptors derive from a young man in good health.

This clone was detected once. The genes are TRBV27 and TRBJ2-7; D gene unclear. This CDR3 spans 14 amino acids. From germline, CDR1 is MNHEY and CDR2 SMNVEV (reference sequence). V lost 3 bases, J lost 3 bases, and 12 bases lay in between. The CDR3 sequence is CASSFWGIGYEQYF. The CDR3 DNA sequence: TGTGCCAGCAGTTTTTGGGGAATTGGCTACGAGCAGTACTTC.

V gene TRBV20-1 combines with J gene TRBJ2-1, with D hard to call. Per the germline V gene, CDR1 is DFQATT and CDR2 is SNEGSKA (reference sequence). The V end lost 6 bases, the J end lost 13 bases, and 16 bases lay between the germline ends. This CDR3 is built from 11 residues. The CDR3 spells CSAPLKENQFF. The CDR3 DNA reads TGCAGTGCCCCATTGAAGGAGAACCAGTTCTTC.

The V call is TRBV19, the J call TRBJ1-2; 7 bases are shared with TRBD1. The CDR3 has 13 residues. Germline trimming cut 7 bases from V and 6 bases from J; bases unmatched to any gene: 8. CDR1 is LNHDA, CDR2 SQIVND, per germline (reference sequence). CDR3 bases: TGTGCCAGTATGGACAGGAGGGAGGATGGCTACACCTTC. It codes for CASMDRREDGYTF.

Worth noting for this clone: The same CDR3 can be traced to other DNA sequences in this sample. This chain uses TRBV9 with TRBJ2-5; TRBD1 is a possible D gene (5 bases). This CDR3 comprises 12 residues. The germline V gene has CDR1 SGDLS and CDR2 YYNGEE. V gave up 3 bases and J gave up 5 bases, with 8 bases separating them. The CDR3 sequence is CASSGGVETQYF. DNA of the CDR3: TGTGCCAGCAGCGGGGGCGTCGAGACCCAGTACTTC.

This chain uses TRBV9 with TRBJ2-2, with D perhaps given as TRBD1 or TRBD2 (5 bases each). The CDR3 runs to 11 residues. Germline loops: CDR1 SGDLS, CDR2 YYNGEE. Trimming stripped 2 bases from V and 13 bases from J, with 9 bases between. CDR3 sequence (DNA): TGTGCCAGCAGCGTTTCCGGGACGCTGTTTTTT. This sequence encodes CASSVSGTLFF.

The chain uses TRBV9 and TRBJ2-4; D uncertain. Trimming took 0 bases from V and 9 from J, leaving 19 bases between them. Per germline, CDR1 SGDLS and CDR2 YYNGEE. This CDR3 is built from 16 residues. CDR3 amino acids: CASSVDPGGPNAIQYF. The DNA for the CDR3 is TGTGCCAGCAGCGTAGATCCAGGTGGGCCCAATGCCATTCAGTACTTC.

The chain recombines TRBV7-8 with TRBJ2-5; D is uncertain. This CDR3 spans 14 amino acids. The ends were cut back, 1 base at V and 5 bases at J, with 11 bases in the middle. Germline V gives CDR1 SGHVS, CDR2 FQNEAQ. The chain's CDR3 is CASSLVVGVETQYF. CDR3 DNA sequence: TGTGCCAGCAGCTTAGTGGTTGGGGTGGAGACCCAGTACTTC.

This clone was observed a handful of times. The rearrangement links TRBV18 to TRBJ2-7, with 11 bases aligning to TRBD2. The CDR3 spans 17 residues. After removal of 0 bases from V and 5 bases from J, the junction contained 9 bases not matched to a gene. CDR1 is KGHSH, CDR2 LQKENI, per germline. CDR3 protein: CASSPPGTSGGGHEQYF. Here the CDR3 DNA reads TGTGCCAGCTCACCACCGGGGACTAGCGGAGGGGGCCACGAGCAGTACTTC. The variable domain in full, with the rest retrieved from reference TRBV18 and TRBJ2-7, is NAGVMQNPRHLVRRRGQEARLRCSPMKGHSHVYWYRQLPEEGLKFMVYLQKENIIDESGMPKERFSAEFPKEGPSILRIQQVVRGDSAAYFCASSPPGTSGGGHEQYFGPGTRLTVT.

V usage is TRBV27 and J usage is TRBJ2-1; D not resolved. CDR1 and CDR2 (germline): MNHEY, SMNVEV (reference sequence). There are 15 residues in the CDR3. V lost 1 base to trimming and J lost 7 bases, with 14 bases between them. The CDR3 protein is CASSLYYSVGNEQFF. CDR3 bases: TGTGCCAGCAGTTTATATTACTCCGTTGGGAATGAGCAGTTCTTC.

This sequence joins TRBV28 and TRBJ1-1; possibly TRBD1 for D (6 bases). V was clipped by 3 bases and J by 5 bases, with 13 bases between them. CDR1 MDHEN and CDR2 SYDVKM come from the germline V gene. CDR3 length: 14 residues. CDR3 coding DNA: TGTGCCAGCAGTTTTGACAGGAGGTGGACTGAAGCTTTCTTT. This encodes CASSFDRRWTEAFF.

The rearrangement uses TRBV27 and TRBJ2-1; 8 bases agree with TRBD2. Per germline, CDR1 MNHEY and CDR2 SMNVEV (reference sequence). This CDR3 spans 15 amino acids. The V and J ends lost 4 bases and 0 bases, in that order; junction bases with no gene match: 2. CDR3 in DNA: TGTGCCAGCAGTTCGGGACTAGTCTCCTACAATGAGCAGTTCTTC. Protein: CASSSGLVSYNEQFF.

This chain joins TRBV18 and TRBJ1-4; TRBD1 agrees at 9 bases. Germline V CDR1 and CDR2: KGHSH, LQKENI. The CDR3 runs to 12 residues. Losses at the gene ends were 4 bases for V and 13 bases for J; bases not matched to a gene: 4. The DNA of the CDR3 is TGTGCCAGCTCACTGGGACAGGGAATACTGTTTTTT. Residues: CASSLGQGILFF. The full variable domain, its missing parts supplied by reference TRBV18 and TRBJ1-4, is NAGVMQNPRHLVRRRGQEARLRCSPMKGHSHVYWYRQLPEEGLKFMVYLQKENIIDESGMPKERFSAEFPKEGPSILRIQQVVRGDSAAYFCASSLGQGILFFGSGTQLSVL.

The chain joins TRBV6-6 to TRBJ1-5; 8 positions agree with TRBD1. CDR1 MNHNY and CDR2 SVGAGI come from the germline V gene (reference sequence). CDR3 length: 14 amino acids. The J segment lost 3 bases and the V segment lost 10 bases, leaving 8 bases of the junction unmatched. CDR3 nucleotide sequence: TGTGCCATCGGGGCGGGACAGGACAATCAGCCCCAGCATTTT. It specifies CAIGAGQDNQPQHF.